This record concerns one TCR beta chain sequence. Authors' processing steps: Reference gene primers were amplified, and this amplification served to estimate nucleated cell counts. Sequencing was performed with immunoSEQ multiplex PCR; in TCRdb, only in-frame clones are kept and a portion is missing. From that table come the V and J calls and clone size; the DNA was used to work out D and trimming. In the table there are 400,000 to 550,000 clones, 87% of which are singletons. These data come from a study of blood T cell repertoires in COVID-19. The overall study: Acute-phase and convalescent COVID-19 samples originated in the United States, Italy and Spain.

Cohorts were based on clinical histories the participants reported. This TCR was recovered from a woman aged 18-35 years with acute COVID-19. The source material was PBMCs or T cells enriched from blood (not recorded which).

CDR3 DNA: TGTGCCAGCAGTGAAACTTGGCGGGCCACTGAAGCTTTCTTT. As protein: CASSETWRATEAFF. The V and J genes are TRBV2 and TRBJ1-1, with D uncertain. The germline gives CDR1 SNHLY, CDR2 FYNNEI. V lost 2 bases to trimming and J lost 4 bases, with 11 bases between them. The CDR3 totals 14 residues.